These T cell receptor beta chains were read from a single sample in a study of beta chain features in type 1 diabetes. The method was immunoSEQ multiplex PCR; TCRdb's version includes in-frame clones alone and lacks a portion of them. The table shows about 650,000 clones, with 9.5% to 15% occurring only once. Input material: naive CD4+ T cells from blood. The receptors come from a man aged 25 to 40 with type 1 diabetes. Both conserved end residues are part of each CDR3. The order of the fields is D gene, J gene, clone size, CDR3 length, V gene, CDR3 protein, CDR3 DNA. D genes are given only for firm matches. The size entry is marked missing in some rows and otherwise reads once, few, many or a size class.

- TRBJ1-2 - 15 TRBV4-1 CASSQDQARGSGYTF TGCGCCAGCAGCCAAGATCAAGCCAGGGGCTCTGGCTACACCTTC
- TRBJ1-4 few 11 TRBV20-1 CSAPSPEKLFF TGCAGTGCTCCAAGCCCAGAAAAACTGTTTTTT
- TRBJ1-4 few 13 TRBV6-5 CASRAGVSEKLFF TGTGCCAGCAGGGCAGGGGTTAGTGAAAAACTGTTTTTT
- TRBJ2-7 few 14 TRBV7-9 CATSTGDGIYEQYF TGTGCCACTTCCACTGGGGACGGAATCTACGAGCAGTACTTC
TRBD1 TRBJ2-3 - 13 TRBV10-3 CAVRDSADMTQYF TGTGCCGTACGGGACAGTGCAGATATGACGCAGTATTTT
- TRBJ2-7 many 14 TRBV18 CASSAESSSYEQYF TGTGCCAGCTCAGCAGAGAGTAGCTCCTACGAGCAGTACTTC
- TRBJ2-7 few 13 TRBV7-2 CASQGQDPYEQYF TGTGCCTCCCAAGGCCAGGACCCCTACGAGCAGTACTTC
- TRBJ1-5 - 13 TRBV4-2 CASSQDGEQPQHF TGTGCCAGCAGCCAAGATGGAGAACAGCCCCAGCATTTT
- TRBJ2-5 few 12 TRBV6-5 CASSMGLGAQYF TGTGCCAGCAGTATGGGGCTGGGAGCCCAGTACTTC
- TRBJ1-5 few 14 TRBV27 CASSSEGGYQPQHF TGTGCCAGCAGTTCGGAGGGGGGATATCAGCCCCAGCATTTT
- TRBJ1-2 few 13 TRBV19 CASMAGVAYGYTF TGTGCCAGTATGGCTGGGGTGGCCTATGGCTACACCTTC
- TRBJ1-1 few 14 TRBV2 CASTSGPSGTEAFF TGTGCCAGCACCTCGGGACCGAGTGGGACTGAAGCTTTCTTT
TRBD1 TRBJ2-5 - 17 TRBV25-1 CASSPGLTGIARETQYF TGTGCCAGCAGTCCAGGCCTGACAGGGATTGCGAGAGAGACCCAGTACTTC
- TRBJ2-7 - 15 TRBV9 CASSVNEQAFYEQYF TGTGCCAGCAGCGTAAACGAACAGGCCTTCTACGAGCAGTACTTC
- TRBJ2-1 - 15 TRBV4-3 CASSPTGTSYNEQFF TGCGCCAGCAGCCCCACAGGGACGTCCTACAATGAGCAGTTCTTC
- TRBJ2-2 - 14 TRBV29-1 CSVEEAGEAGELFF TGCAGCGTTGAAGAGGCAGGGGAGGCCGGGGAGCTGTTTTTT
TRBD2 TRBJ2-2 - 16 TRBV5-1 CASGLAGLGNTGELFF TGCGCCAGCGGACTAGCGGGGTTGGGGAACACCGGGGAGCTGTTTTTT
- TRBJ1-4 few 16 TRBV5-1 CASSLGAGAIWEKLFF TGCGCCAGCAGCTTGGGGGCTGGGGCCATCTGGGAAAAACTGTTTTTT
- TRBJ1-6 - 16 TRBV7-7 CASPRGGSSYNSPLHF TGTGCTAGCCCCAGAGGGGGGAGCTCCTATAATTCACCCCTCCACTTT
- TRBJ1-3 - 14 TRBV6-6 CASTFRQDGNTIYF TGTGCCAGCACCTTCCGACAGGATGGAAACACCATATATTTT
- TRBJ2-1 - 14 TRBV7-9 CASSIDDSSDEQFF TGTGCCAGCAGCATAGATGACAGTAGTGACGAGCAGTTCTTC
TRBD1 TRBJ2-7 few 16 TRBV5-4 CASSQGVSPSSYEQYF TGTGCCAGCAGCCAGGGGGTGTCGCCGAGCTCCTACGAGCAGTACTTC